Below are 29 T cell receptor beta chains sequenced from a single sample in a study of T cell repertoires in cytomegalovirus infection. From the reads, TCRdb called clonotypes with MiXCR, one entry per CDR3 protein. The sample has some 500,000 distinct CDR3 sequences; around 35% are singletons. Their antigen targets remain unknown. The source material was cultured PBMCs, sampled from culture after CMV antigen stimulation. The source is a human donor in good health (CMV status not recorded). Some clones in this sample may be carry-over from other donors' samples.

The V and J genes are TRBV7-8 and TRBJ2-7; tentatively, D is TRBD1 or TRBD2 (5 bases each). This CDR3 has 15 residues. Germline-derived CDR1 and CDR2 are SGHVS and FQNEAQ. V gave up 7 bases and J gave up 0 bases, with 16 bases separating them. The CDR3, as DNA: TGTGCCAGCACCGCTGGGGCGGGCAACTCCTACGAGCAGTACTTC. As protein: CASTAGAGNSYEQYF.

The chain employs TRBV7-2 and TRBJ2-1; D is ambiguous. The CDR3 length is 13 residues. Germline CDR1 and CDR2: SGHTA and FQGNSA. Trimming left V 3 bases short and J 10 bases short, with 13 bases between. CDR3 nucleotide sequence: TGTGCCAGCAGCTTGGAAAGGGAAGGCGAGCAGTTCTTC. It yields the protein CASSLEREGEQFF.

The chain carries TRBV27 and TRBJ2-3; maybe TRBD1 (6 bases). This CDR3 region has 17 residues. V dropped 3 bases and J dropped 1 base, with 17 bases sitting between them. From germline, CDR1 is MNHEY and CDR2 SMNVEV (reference sequence). The CDR3 sequence is CASSFTGQTDRTDTQYF. The CDR3 DNA sequence: TGTGCCAGCAGTTTTACAGGACAGACGGATCGCACAGATACGCAGTATTTT.

In this sample, this clonotype turned up a few times. The V call is TRBV7-2, the J call TRBJ2-1; TRBD1 matches at 8 bases. Germline V gene lookup returns CDR1 SGHTA and CDR2 FQGNSA. There are 13 residues in the CDR3. The junction had 3 bases not matched to a gene; V was cut back by 5 bases and J by 6 bases. The chain's CDR3 is CASSPTGVNEQFF. The DNA of the CDR3 is TGTGCCAGCAGCCCGACAGGGGTCAATGAGCAGTTCTTC.

V is TRBV12-5 and J is TRBJ1-1, with D perhaps matching TRBD1 (5 bases). Trimming stripped 4 bases from V and 0 bases from J, with 21 bases between. The CDR3 covers 18 residues. CDR1 LGHNT and CDR2 FRNRAP come from the germline V gene. CDR3 in amino acids: CASGSPGGAAGMNTEAFF. The CDR3, as DNA: TGTGCTAGTGGTTCCCCAGGAGGGGCAGCCGGGATGAACACTGAAGCTTTCTTT.

Here the CDR3 DNA reads TGCGCCAGCAGCCAAGATAGCGGACCGAATGAGCAGTTCTTC. Amino acid sequence: CASSQDSGPNEQFF. J is TRBJ2-1 and V is TRBV4-1, with D possibly being TRBD2 (6 bases). Trimming removed 0 bases at V and 7 bases at J, with 10 bases between. The germline V gene has CDR1 MGHRA and CDR2 YSYEKL. This CDR3 spans 14 amino acids.

This clonotype has just a few counts. The chain recombines TRBV7-2 with TRBJ2-3; the D gene is possibly TRBD2 (6 bases). The CDR3 covers 15 residues. CDR1 and CDR2 (germline): SGHTA, FQGNSA. Trimming pared 1 base from V and 4 bases from J, leaving 12 bases between. The DNA for the CDR3 is TGTGCCAGCAGCTTAGATTGGGGCGGGGCAGATACGCAGTATTTT. It encodes CASSLDWGGADTQYF.

The rearrangement uses TRBV6-2 or TRBV6-3 and TRBJ2-1, with 10 bases aligning to TRBD2. Unmatched junction bases numbered 9, after V lost 4 bases and J lost 0 bases. Germline loops: CDR1 MNHEY, CDR2 SVGEGT. The length of the CDR3 is 18 residues. CDR3 protein: CASSSFTSGESSYNEQFF. CDR3 nucleotide sequence: TGTGCCAGCAGTTCGTTTACTAGCGGGGAAAGCTCCTACAATGAGCAGTTCTTC.

The chain couples TRBV28 to TRBJ1-5; no clear D gene. The V end was cut by 2 bases, the J end by 0 bases, with 11 bases between. CDR3 size: 16 residues. CDR1 and CDR2 (germline): MDHEN, SYDVKM. The CDR3 nucleotides are TGTGCCAGCAGTTTAAGTTGGGCAAATAGCAATCAGCCCCAGCATTTT. As protein: CASSLSWANSNQPQHF.

This chain joins TRBV20-1 and TRBJ2-3; D is unclear. Germline V lookup: CDR1 DFQATT, CDR2 SNEGSKA (reference sequence). V lost 1 base to trimming and J lost 2 bases, with 13 bases between them. CDR3 length equals 15 residues. This CDR3 is CSARARVPDTDTQYF. CDR3 sequence (DNA): TGCAGTGCTAGAGCCCGGGTTCCCGACACAGATACGCAGTATTTT.

The V gene is TRBV6-6, the J gene TRBJ2-7, with 9 bases that match TRBD2. V shed 2 bases, J shed 4 bases, and the junction held 6 bases outside the gene matches. The CDR3 runs to 15 residues. In germline, CDR1 is MNHNY, CDR2 SVGAGI (reference sequence). CDR3 protein: CASSYQAGGPYEQYV. In nucleotides, the CDR3 is TGTGCCAGCAGTTACCAGGCGGGAGGGCCATACGAGCAGTACGTC.

Many counts were recorded for this clonotype. The chain recombines TRBV7-2 with TRBJ1-6; tentatively, D is TRBD1 (5 bases). With 1 base removed from V and 8 bases from J, the gap between germline ends came to 15 bases. There are 16 residues in the CDR3. Germline loops: CDR1 SGHTA, CDR2 FQGNSA. CDR3 region: CASSLVFRGVDSPLHF. The CDR3 nucleotides read TGTGCCAGCAGCTTAGTGTTCCGAGGGGTAGATTCACCCCTCCACTTT.

The chain uses TRBV12-5 and TRBJ2-2, with D possibly TRBD1 on 6 matching bases. The length of the CDR3 is 17 residues. CDR1 is LGHNT and CDR2 is FRNRAP in the germline V gene. V shed 4 bases and J shed 1 base, with 16 bases lying between them. The CDR3 sequence is CASGYQAGTLNTGELFF. CDR3 sequence (DNA): TGTGCTAGTGGTTATCAGGCAGGGACATTGAACACCGGGGAGCTGTTTTTT.

This clonotype was seen a handful of times. This chain connects TRBV11-3 to TRBJ1-1; the D gene is possibly TRBD1 (6 bases). The germline gives CDR1 SGHNT, CDR2 YENEEA. The CDR3 contains 14 residues. Trimming pared 5 bases from V and 0 bases from J, leaving 10 bases between. CDR3 DNA: TGTGCCAGCAGCCCAAACAGGGTGAACACTGAAGCTTTCTTT. This sequence encodes CASSPNRVNTEAFF.

Here the CDR3 DNA reads TGTGCCAGCAGGCCACAAAGCACCGGGGAGCTGTTTTTT. Protein product: CASRPQSTGELFF. The chain is built from TRBV6-2 or TRBV6-3 and TRBJ2-2; D is unresolved. This CDR3 contains 13 residues. V lost 6 bases, J lost 4 bases, and 9 bases lay in between. From germline, CDR1 is MNHEY and CDR2 SVGEGT.

In its sample, this clonotype was seen a few times. The V gene is TRBV2, the J gene TRBJ2-5; D perhaps matches TRBD2 (6 bases). CDR3 length: 16 residues. Trimming cost V 0 bases and J 3 bases, with 14 bases left between them. Germline loops: CDR1 SNHLY, CDR2 FYNNEI. The CDR3 loop is CASSEALGRREETQYF. The CDR3 DNA reads as TGTGCCAGCAGTGAAGCGCTTGGAAGGAGGGAAGAGACCCAGTACTTC.

The sample holds a few counts of this clonotype. The genes are TRBV29-1 and TRBJ1-5; TRBD1 matches 9 bases. Germline trimming cut 6 bases from V and 2 bases from J; bases unmatched to any gene: 2. CDR3 length: 13 residues. Germline CDR1 SQVTM, CDR2 ANQGSEA. The CDR3 region is CSVGDRGNQPQHF. The DNA for the CDR3 is TGCAGCGTCGGGGACAGGGGCAATCAGCCCCAGCATTTT.

This chain uses TRBV29-1 with TRBJ1-1; a possible D gene is TRBD1 (5 bases). The CDR3 runs 12 residues. The ends were cut back, 6 bases at V and 1 base at J, with 9 bases in the middle. The V gene's germline CDR1 is SQVTM and CDR2 ANQGSEA. The CDR3 region has the DNA TGCAGCGTAGCAAGGGGGAACACTGAAGCTTTCTTT. Protein product: CSVARGNTEAFF.

V gene TRBV27 combines with J gene TRBJ2-5; TRBD2 matches 11 bases. The length of the CDR3 is 15 residues. V was pared by 6 bases and J by 5 bases, with 8 bases of the junction left unmatched. In germline, CDR1 is MNHEY, CDR2 SMNVEV (reference sequence). The CDR3 region is CASRPLAGARETQYF. The CDR3 DNA is TGTGCCAGCAGACCACTAGCGGGAGCTCGGGAGACCCAGTACTTC.

V is TRBV27 and J is TRBJ2-1, with D possibly matching TRBD2 (5 bases). V was trimmed by 8 bases and J by 6 bases, leaving 26 bases between them. Looked up from germline, CDR1 is MNHEY and CDR2 is SMNVEV (reference sequence). There are 17 residues in the CDR3. The CDR3 reads CASGTWAGGRVTNEQFF. The CDR3 nucleotides are TGTGCCAGCGGAACTTGGGCAGGAGGCCGCGTCACCAATGAGCAGTTCTTC.

As to this clonotype: One end of the junction varies from germline; a read error may be responsible. This sequence joins TRBV7-6 and TRBJ2-7; perhaps TRBD2 as D (5 bases). Germline assignment: CDR1 SGHVS and CDR2 FNYEAQ. The CDR3 sequence is 15 residues long. DNA of the CDR3: TGTGCCAACAGCTTAATCGGGGATAGCTCCTACGAGCAGTACTTC. Encoded protein: CANSLIGDSSYEQYF.

The chain carries TRBV4-1 and TRBJ2-1; 14 bases map to TRBD2. CDR3 length: 16 amino acids. The germline V gene has CDR1 MGHRA and CDR2 YSYEKL. V lost 3 bases to trimming and J lost 8 bases; unmatched junction nucleotides: 6. The CDR3, as DNA: TGCGCCAGCAGCCACCCGGGACTAGCGGGAGAAGATGAGCAGTTCTTC. This gives the protein CASSHPGLAGEDEQFF.

Only a few counts were recorded for this clonotype. V gene TRBV12-3 or TRBV12-4 combines with J gene TRBJ1-1; D ambiguous. This CDR3 is built from 14 residues. Trimming stripped 7 bases from V and 0 bases from J, with 12 bases between. CDR3 sequence (DNA): TGTGCCAGCAAACTCACGGATATGAACACTGAAGCTTTCTTT. Protein sequence: CASKLTDMNTEAFF.

The genes are TRBV12-3 or TRBV12-4 and TRBJ1-5, with a possible D match to TRBD1 (5 bases). The CDR3 loop spans 15 amino acids. The V end was cut by 3 bases, the J end by 6 bases, with 15 bases between. The CDR3 coding sequence is TGTGCCAGCAGTTTTCGAAGGCAGGGAAGTCAGCCCCAGCATTTT. Amino acids: CASSFRRQGSQPQHF.

This clonotype was seen a few times. The CDR3 spells CASSSGPFLQETQYF. The CDR3 DNA sequence: TGTGCCAGCAGCTCGGGCCCGTTCCTTCAAGAGACCCAGTACTTC. This chain joins TRBV7-2 and TRBJ2-5; D unresolved. The CDR3 has 15 amino acids. The V gene's germline CDR1 is SGHTA and CDR2 FQGNSA. V was shortened by 4 bases and J by 2 bases, with 14 bases between the two germline ends.

This clonotype has a single count. The chain couples TRBV9 to TRBJ1-2; 9 nucleotides align to TRBD1. V shed 3 bases and J 7 bases; nucleotides not matched to a gene: 10. This CDR3 is built from 15 residues. CDR1 and CDR2 (germline): SGDLS, YYNGEE. In DNA form, the CDR3 reads TGTGCCAGCAGCGGTCGGGGACAGGGTGTCATTGGCTACACCTTC. Translation gives CASSGRGQGVIGYTF. Looking up the rest from reference TRBV9 and TRBJ1-2 gives the full variable domain: DSGVTQTPKHLITATGQRVTLRCSPRSGDLSVYWYQQSLDQGLQFLIQYYNGEERAKGNILERFSAQQFPDLHSELNLSSLELGDSALYFCASSGRGQGVIGYTFGSGTRLTVV.

The chain combines TRBV27 with TRBJ2-7; 9 bases map to TRBD1. This CDR3 is 13 amino acids long. Germline V CDR1 and CDR2: MNHEY, SMNVEV (reference sequence). J was trimmed by 6 bases and V by 5 bases; bases with no gene match: 5. The CDR3 sequence: CASSPGTGTEQYF. The CDR3 coding sequence is TGTGCCAGCAGTCCCGGGACAGGGACCGAGCAGTACTTC.

This clonotype was seen at least ten times. This chain uses TRBV7-2 with TRBJ2-7; a possible D gene is TRBD2 (5 bases). V was pared by 5 bases and J by 3 bases, with 14 bases between. This CDR3 comprises 14 residues. Germline CDR1 reads SGHTA; CDR2 reads FQGNSA. This CDR3 reads CASSLDQAGYEQYF. CDR3 DNA: TGTGCCAGCAGCCTAGACCAGGCGGGCTACGAGCAGTACTTC.

V is TRBV7-9 and J is TRBJ2-1; 9 bases are a match to TRBD2. The CDR3 runs 15 residues. Germline CDR1 is SEHNR and CDR2 is FQNEAQ (reference sequence). J lost 2 bases, V lost 6 bases, and 5 bases had no gene match. The chain's CDR3 is CASRRIAGAYNEQFF. The CDR3 DNA follows: TGTGCCAGCAGGAGAATAGCGGGAGCCTACAATGAGCAGTTCTTC.